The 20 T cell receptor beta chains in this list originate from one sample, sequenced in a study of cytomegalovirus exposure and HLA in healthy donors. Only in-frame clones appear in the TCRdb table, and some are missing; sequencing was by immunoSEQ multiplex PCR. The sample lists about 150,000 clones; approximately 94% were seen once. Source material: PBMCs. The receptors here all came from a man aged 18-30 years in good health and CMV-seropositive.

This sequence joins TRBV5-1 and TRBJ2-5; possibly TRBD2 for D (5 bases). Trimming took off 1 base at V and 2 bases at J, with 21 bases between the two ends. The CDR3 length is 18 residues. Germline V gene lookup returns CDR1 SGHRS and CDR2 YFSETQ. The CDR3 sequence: CASSLSSSVGVSQETQYF. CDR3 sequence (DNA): TGCGCCAGCAGCTTGAGTTCGAGCGTCGGGGTCTCTCAAGAGACCCAGTACTTC.

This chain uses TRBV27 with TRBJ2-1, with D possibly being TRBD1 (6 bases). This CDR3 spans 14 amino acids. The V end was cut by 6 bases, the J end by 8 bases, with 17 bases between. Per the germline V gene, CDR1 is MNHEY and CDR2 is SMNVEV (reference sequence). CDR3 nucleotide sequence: TGTGCCAGCAGACCTTTAACAGGGTCCTATGAGCAGTTCTTC. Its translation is CASRPLTGSYEQFF.

The CDR3 reads CASSGGQRQETQYF. The CDR3 DNA is TGTGCCAGCAGTGGGGGACAGCGGCAAGAGACCCAGTACTTC. V is TRBV9 and J is TRBJ2-5; 7 bases line up with TRBD1. Trimming cost V 5 bases and J 2 bases; bases outside gene matches: 6. CDR3 length: 14 amino acids. Per germline, CDR1 SGDLS and CDR2 YYNGEE.

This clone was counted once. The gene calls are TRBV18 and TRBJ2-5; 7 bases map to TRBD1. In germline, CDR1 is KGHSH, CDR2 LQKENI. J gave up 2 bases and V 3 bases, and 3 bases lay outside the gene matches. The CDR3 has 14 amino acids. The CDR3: CASSPDRAQETQYF. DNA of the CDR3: TGTGCCAGCTCACCTGACAGGGCTCAAGAGACCCAGTACTTC.

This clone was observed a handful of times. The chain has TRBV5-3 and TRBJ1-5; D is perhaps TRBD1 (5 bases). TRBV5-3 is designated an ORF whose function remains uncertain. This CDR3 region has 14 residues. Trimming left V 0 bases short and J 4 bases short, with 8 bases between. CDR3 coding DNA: TGTGCCAGAAGCTTGGATAAGGGGAATCAGCCCCAGCATTTT. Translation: CARSLDKGNQPQHF.

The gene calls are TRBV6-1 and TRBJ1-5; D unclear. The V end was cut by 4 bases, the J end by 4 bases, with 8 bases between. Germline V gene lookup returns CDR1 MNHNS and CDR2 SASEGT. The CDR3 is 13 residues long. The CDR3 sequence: CASSVSGNQPQHF. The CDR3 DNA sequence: TGTGCCAGCAGTGTAAGCGGTAATCAGCCCCAGCATTTT.

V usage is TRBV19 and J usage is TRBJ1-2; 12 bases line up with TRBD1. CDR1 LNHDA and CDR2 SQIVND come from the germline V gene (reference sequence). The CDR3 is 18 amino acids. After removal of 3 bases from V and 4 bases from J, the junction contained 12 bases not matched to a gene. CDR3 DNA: TGTGCCAGTAGTATCGACACCGGGACAGGGGGCTGGGGCTATGGCTACACCTTC. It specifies CASSIDTGTGGWGYGYTF.

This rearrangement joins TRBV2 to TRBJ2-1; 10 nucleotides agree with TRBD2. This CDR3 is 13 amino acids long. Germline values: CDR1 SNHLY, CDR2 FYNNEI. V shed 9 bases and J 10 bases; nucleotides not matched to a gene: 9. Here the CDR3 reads CASRLAGEPEQFF. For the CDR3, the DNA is TGTGCCAGTAGGCTAGCGGGAGAACCCGAGCAGTTCTTC.

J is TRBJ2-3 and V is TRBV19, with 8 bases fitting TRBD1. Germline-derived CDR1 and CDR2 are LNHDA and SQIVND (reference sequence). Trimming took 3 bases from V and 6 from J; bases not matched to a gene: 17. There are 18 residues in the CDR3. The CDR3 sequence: CASSISGWAGGSWDTQYF. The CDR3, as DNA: TGTGCCAGTAGTATTTCGGGTTGGGCAGGGGGCAGTTGGGATACGCAGTATTTT. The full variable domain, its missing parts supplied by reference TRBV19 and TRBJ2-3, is DGGITQSPKYLFRKEGQNVTLSCEQNLNHDAMYWYRQDPGQGLRLIYYSQIVNDFQKGDIAEGYSVSREKKESFPLTVTSAQKNPTAFYLCASSISGWAGGSWDTQYFGPGTRLTVL.

CDR3 protein: CASSPGQFLYEQYF. CDR3 DNA: TGTGCCAGCAGCCCGGGACAGTTTCTCTACGAGCAGTACTTC. The chain joins TRBV2 to TRBJ2-7, with 7 bases identical to TRBD1. Germline loops: CDR1 SNHLY, CDR2 FYNNEI. J gave up 3 bases and V 6 bases, and 8 bases lay outside the gene matches. CDR3 length equals 14 residues.

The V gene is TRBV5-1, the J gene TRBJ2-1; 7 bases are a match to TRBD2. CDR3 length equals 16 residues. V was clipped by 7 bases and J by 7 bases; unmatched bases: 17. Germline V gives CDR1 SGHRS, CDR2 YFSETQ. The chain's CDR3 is CASLRPGASGLNEQFF. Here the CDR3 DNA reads TGCGCCAGCCTACGTCCTGGGGCTAGCGGTCTTAATGAGCAGTTCTTC.

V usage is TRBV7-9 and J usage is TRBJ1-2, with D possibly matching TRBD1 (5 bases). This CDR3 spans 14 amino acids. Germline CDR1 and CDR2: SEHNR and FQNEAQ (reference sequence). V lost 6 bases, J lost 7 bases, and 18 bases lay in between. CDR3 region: CASSDPLAGFGYTF. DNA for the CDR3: TGTGCCAGCAGTGACCCTCTGGCAGGGTTTGGCTACACCTTC. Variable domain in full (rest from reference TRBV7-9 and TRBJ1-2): DTGVSQNPRHKITKRGQNVTFRCDPISEHNRLYWYRQTLGQGPEFLTYFQNEAQLEKSRLLSDRFSAERPKGSFSTLEIQRTEQGDSAMYLCASSDPLAGFGYTFGSGTRLTVV.

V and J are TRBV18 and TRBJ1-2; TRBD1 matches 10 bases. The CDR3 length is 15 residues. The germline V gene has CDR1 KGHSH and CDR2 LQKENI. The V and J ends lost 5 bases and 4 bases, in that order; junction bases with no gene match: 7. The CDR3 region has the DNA TGTGCCAGCTCAATTACCGGGACAGGGGTCTATGGCTACACCTTC. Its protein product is CASSITGTGVYGYTF.

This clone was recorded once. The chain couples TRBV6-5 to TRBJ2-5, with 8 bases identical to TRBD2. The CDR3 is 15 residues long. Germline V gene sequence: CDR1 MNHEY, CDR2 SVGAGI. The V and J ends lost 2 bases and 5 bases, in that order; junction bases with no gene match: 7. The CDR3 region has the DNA TGTGCCAGCAGTTACGGGACTAGTAATGGGGAGACCCAGTACTTC. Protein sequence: CASSYGTSNGETQYF.

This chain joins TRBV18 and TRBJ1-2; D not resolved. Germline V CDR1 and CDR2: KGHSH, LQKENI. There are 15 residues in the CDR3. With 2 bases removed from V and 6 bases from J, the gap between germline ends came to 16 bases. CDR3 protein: CASSPGTNLGHGYTF. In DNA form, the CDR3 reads TGTGCCAGCTCACCAGGAACTAATCTCGGCCATGGCTACACCTTC.

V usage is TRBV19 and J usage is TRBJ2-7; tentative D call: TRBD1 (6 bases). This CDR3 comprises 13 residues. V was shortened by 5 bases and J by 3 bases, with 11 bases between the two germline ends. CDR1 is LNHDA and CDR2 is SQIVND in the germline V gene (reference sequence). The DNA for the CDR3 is TGTGCCAGTAGTGAGACAGGCGACTACGAGCAGTACTTC. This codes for CASSETGDYEQYF.

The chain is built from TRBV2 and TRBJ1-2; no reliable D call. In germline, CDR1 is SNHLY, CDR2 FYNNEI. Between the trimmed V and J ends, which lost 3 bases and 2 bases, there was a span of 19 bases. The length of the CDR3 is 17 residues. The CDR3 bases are TGTGCCAGCAGTGAGGAGATCAGTTTATCGGCAAACTATGGCTACACCTTC. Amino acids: CASSEEISLSANYGYTF.

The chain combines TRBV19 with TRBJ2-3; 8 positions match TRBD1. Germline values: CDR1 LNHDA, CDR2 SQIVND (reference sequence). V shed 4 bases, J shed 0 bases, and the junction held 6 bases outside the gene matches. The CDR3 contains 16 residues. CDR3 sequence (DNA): TGTGCCAGTAGTACCCGGGACAGGCTAAGCACAGATACGCAGTATTTT. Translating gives CASSTRDRLSTDTQYF.

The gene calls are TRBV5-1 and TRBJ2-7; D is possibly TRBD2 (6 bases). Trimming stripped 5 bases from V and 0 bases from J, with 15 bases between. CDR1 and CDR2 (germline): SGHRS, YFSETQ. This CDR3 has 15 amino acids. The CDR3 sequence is CASRHEAGASYEQYF. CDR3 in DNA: TGCGCCAGCAGACATGAAGCGGGTGCCTCCTACGAGCAGTACTTC.

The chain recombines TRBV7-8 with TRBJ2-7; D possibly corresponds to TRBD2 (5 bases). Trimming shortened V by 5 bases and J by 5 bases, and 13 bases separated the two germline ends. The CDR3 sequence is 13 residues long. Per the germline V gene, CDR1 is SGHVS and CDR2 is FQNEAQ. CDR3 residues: CASSRDNLDEQYF. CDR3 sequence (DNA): TGTGCCAGCAGCCGGGATAACCTAGACGAGCAGTACTTC. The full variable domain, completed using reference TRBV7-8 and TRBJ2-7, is GAGVSQSPRYKVAKRGQDVALRCDPISGHVSLFWYQQALGQGPEFLTYFQNEAQLDKSGLPSDRFFAERPEGSVSTLKIQRTQQEDSAVYLCASSRDNLDEQYFGPGTRLTVT.